This T cell receptor beta chain was recovered during a study of lymphopenia after photon versus proton radiotherapy. Study observations and caveats: Under photons, naive T cells and diversity fell while effector/memory populations rose. In patients who died, overall survival fell as post-nadir TCR diversity dropped more. Better survival with proton therapy was suggested as possible, not demonstrated. Post-nadir diversity loss with photons came from oligoclonal expansion, particularly CD8+ Temra cells.

Repertoires were generated with immunoSEQ multiplex PCR, while TCRdb's copy carries only in-frame clones and drops some. This sample carries 16,000 or so clones, approximately 91% of them seen once, and the ten largest clones take under 60%. Remarks on this clone: The antigen is unknown.

The CDR3 spans 16 residues. The germline V and J ends were trimmed by 1 base and 0 bases, with 10 bases remaining between them. The germline CDR1 and CDR2 sequences are LGHNA and YSLEER. The clonotype originates from a woman in her fifties or sixties with cholangiocarcinoma. Some clones in this sample may be carry-over from other donors' samples. The specimen comprised peripheral blood, sampled from a patient treated with proton-based radiotherapy. The chain couples TRBV4-3 to TRBJ2-1; D ambiguous. The CDR3 spells CASSQVTGTSYNEQFF. DNA for the CDR3: TGCGCCAGCAGCCAAGTAACGGGCACCTCCTACAATGAGCAGTTCTTC.